The present entry profiles one T cell receptor (beta chain) with its context. The antigen is undetermined. This CDR3 contains 12 residues. V lost 6 bases and J 10 bases, leaving 13 bases between the germline ends. Unique molecular identifiers were incorporated into the prepared TCRbeta library. TCRdb used MiXCR to reprocess the PCR reads, holding one entry per CDR3 protein. The data show some 180,000 distinct CDR3 sequences, roughly 7% seen once. The sample originates from a study of T-cell reconstitution after alpha-beta-depleted transplantation in children. Findings and limits, study-wide: The study traced high day-60 TCRbeta diversity in some patients to surviving recipient T cells and thymic progenitors.

This chain connects TRBV12-3 or TRBV12-4 to TRBJ2-1; possible D gene TRBD1, 5 bases. The receptor was derived from a boy aged 2 to 9 with acute lymphoblastic leukemia, due to receive a stem cell transplant. The specimen comprised PBMCs, sampled before TCRalphabeta/CD19-depleted stem cell transplant. The CDR3 nucleotides are TGTGCCAGCAGCCGTCAGGGTGGCGAGCAGTTCTTC. This gives the protein CASSRQGGEQFF.